This T cell receptor beta chain was sequenced in a study of cytomegalovirus exposure and HLA in healthy donors listed by TCRdb under 2017. Context from the whole study: In an earlier analysis of 587 of the donors, 250 to 350 Gb of sequence data and just under 120 million unique TCR beta sequences from 180 million or so T cells were reported. Approximately 300 gigabases of sequencing data and tens of millions of unique TCR sequences made up an early release that covered 500 to 700 HLA-typed donors. Of the roughly 400 genotyped donors, about 84% fell in the genetic ancestry cluster associated with self-reported Caucasian donors. The aim of the study was to test whether cataloging public T cell receptors could identify signatures of past pathogen exposure. The study used immunosequencing to profile the T cell repertoires of around 600 subjects and linked those repertoires to cytomegalovirus serostatus. A separate validation cohort of 90 to 150 different subjects was used in addition to the roughly 720-subject first cohort. To predict cytomegalovirus infection status, the study brought together high-throughput TCR immunosequencing, statistical association of individual TCRs with disease status, and machine learning. In a later analysis, previously published TCR beta repertoires from 670 or so donors were re-analyzed and high-resolution HLA genotyping was added so that TCR occurrence patterns could be studied. Rather than using new phenotypic data, the later analysis identified candidate immune exposures from TCR beta sequences and from how often those sequences occurred across donors. An earlier analysis of 587 of the donors used high-throughput TCR beta sequencing to judge whether each TCR beta V gene segment behaved as functional or pseudogenic. Donor age, sex, ethnicity and CMV serostatus were compiled alongside the repertoire data. A later genetic analysis took genome-wide SNP genotypes for about 55% of the 666 donors and used that subset as a discovery cohort. Every discovery cohort repertoire had been produced on one sequencing platform. HLA typing covered class I and class II loci at four-digit resolution. The number of typed donors differed by locus: about 620-630 for A, B, C, DRB1 and DQB1; 500 to 550 for DQA1; some 590 for DPA1; and approximately 450 for DPB1. A few DR-DQ haplotypes were treated as single units for association and clustering because of strong linkage in the cohort. Across under 500 genotyped donors of the cohort, an average of about 240,000 unique TCR beta nucleotide sequences per donor were sequenced, and approximately 17% of those sequences were non-productive. Overall study results and their limits: The 87-base-pair reads could not distinguish some IMGT-functional V segments, including TRBV6-2 and TRBV6-3, so those segments were excluded. Immune exposure information for the cohort was limited to CMV serostatus. An association between a missense DCLRE1C variant and V-gene and J-gene trimming of TCR beta chains was found in a later genetic analysis and replicated in an independent cohort. A few of the identified cytomegalovirus-associated TCR beta chains were confirmed in vitro to be specific for cytomegalovirus antigens. According to the authors, the approach could potentially be generalized to other disease states and immunological phenotypes. An earlier analysis of approximately 540 of the donors showed that most TCR beta V segments appeared in productive rearrangements either about 87% or about 30% of the time, which broadly matched IMGT annotations. In a later analysis, TCR association rates were found to vary across HLA loci, with the most associated TCRs seen for DRB1 alleles and the fewest for HLA-C alleles. Strong co-occurrence of HLA alleles, especially DR and DQ, made assigning TCR associations to individual alleles difficult. Most CMV-associated TCR beta chains appeared to be HLA-restricted in a later analysis, and the HLA associations seemed to be driven largely by CMV exposure. Linkage disequilibrium might explain the correlated functional status among segregating V segments, but an unknown experimental factor could not be excluded. Because HLA typing was missing for some donors at each locus, association tests included only the typed subset. A total of 164 TCR beta chains were listed by the study as associated with cytomegalovirus. Several of the top co-occurrence clusters appeared to be linked to parvovirus B19, influenza, CMV and Epstein-Barr virus, according to a later analysis. The classifier was reported to diagnose cytomegalovirus status with high specificity and sensitivity in both the original and validation cohorts. A group of highly shared sequence variants was considered likely to be a technical artifact of the sequencing pipeline. Compared with the roughly 600-donor mean, donors in an Asian-associated ancestry cluster had fewer N-insertions in productive TCRs, according to a later genetic analysis. A further reported finding was that TCR beta sequences accurately predicted the HLA-A and HLA-B alleles for most subjects in the first cohort. Because counts were too low, fewer than 20 rarely observed V segments, including chromosome 9 orphons, were excluded from the earlier analysis of some 540 of the donors. In a later analysis, HLA-associated TCR beta chains showed more clonal expansion and lower generation probabilities than non-associated chains that were equally common. In a later analysis, around 17,000 TCR beta sequences were associated with specific HLA alleles at a false discovery rate of 0.05. In this cohort, only TCR beta chains were sequenced, and detectable features were limited by the absence of alpha or paired-chain data. Roughly uniform sequencing depth across donors was assumed in presence/absence analyses, although this assumption may not hold. Across donors, most TCR sequences were observed very rarely, whereas some public TCRs were present in many individuals.

Of note for this clone: Its binding antigen is unknown. The sample holds no much larger clone one base away, and base qualities are not on file.

The cohort consisted of 650 to 850 healthy bone marrow donors. At the time of sampling, all cohort members were nominally healthy, though unrecorded immune exposures were likely present. The donor was CMV seropositive and was included in the group of 250 to 300 seropositive cohort members. A peripheral blood sample was provided by each donor, and peripheral blood mononuclear cells were used for TCR beta sequencing. Genomic DNA extraction from the blood cell samples was performed with the Qiagen DNeasy Blood Extraction Kit. Library method: the immunoSEQ multiplex PCR assay. A mixture of 60 forward primers for TCR Vbeta segments and 13 reverse primers for TCR Jbeta segments was used in the multiplex PCR. The CDR3 region of rearranged TCR beta genes was amplified from genomic DNA with a multiplex PCR assay. On the Illumina HiSeq System, the amplified TCR beta libraries were sequenced as 87-base-pair reads. Regarding the original processing steps: A later analysis tallied about 77 million unique TCR beta chains across the 640 or so repertoires, and about 10 million of those chains were shared by two or more donors. A nearest-neighbor algorithm error-corrected the raw reads and collapsed the reads into unique sequences, merging closely related sequences to remove PCR and sequencing errors. To assign V, D and J gene segments, CDR3 sequences were aligned to IMGT reference sequences. For a sequence to be retained, a match of at least six nucleotides was required to both a V gene segment and a J gene segment. A rearrangement was called productive if the CDR3 had no stop codons and remained in frame with V and J, and every other rearrangement was called non-productive. CDR3 was defined by IMGT convention, running from the second conserved V-encoded cysteine to the conserved J-encoded phenylalanine. In an earlier analysis of roughly 610 of the donors, sequences lacking an unambiguous match to a single V gene segment were excluded. An earlier analysis of about 600 of the donors called V segments functional above 56.7% productive rearrangements and segregating when the between-donor standard deviation exceeded 5%. A statistical classification framework was developed to diagnose cytomegalovirus status using the catalog of TCR beta chain sequences. V and J gene assignment, in a later analysis, came from comparing TCR nucleotide sequences with IMGT/GENE-DB human TR gene sequences. The TCRdist pipeline was used in a later analysis to assign CDR3 sequences and most-parsimonious VDJ recombination scenarios. In a later analysis, each TCR beta chain was defined by its CDR3 amino acid sequence together with its V-gene family, and reads without a unique V-gene family were excluded. As a way to deal with suspected cross-contamination and a sequencing artifact, a later analysis dropped under 600 nucleotide sequences that were highly shared and had low generation probability. A later analysis calculated a clonal expansion index for each public chain from normalized within-repertoire ranks of inferred template counts. In a later analysis, generation probabilities were computed with a VDJ recombination model fitted to out-of-frame rearrangements, and the resulting probabilities were checked against IGoR. Hypergeometric tests were used in a later analysis to score TCR-TCR, TCR-HLA and TCR-CMV co-occurrence, with a repertoire-size bias correction applied to the TCR pairs. In a later analysis, false discovery rates were estimated by permuting HLA or CMV assignments 20 times. In a later analysis, co-occurring TCRs were grouped using DBSCAN, and TCRdist sequence similarity was added for clustering within HLA-allele-positive subsets. Repertoires with fewer than 30,000 or more than 120,000 public chains, plus five repertoires with anomalous nucleotide sharing, were excluded from co-occurrence clustering. What TCRdb holds here is the immuneACCESS table cut down to in-frame rearrangements. Part of the clones is not present; checked against another copy, under half of the missing clones reflect an unresolved V gene, and the others are unexplained. V, J and clone size are those of that table, while D and trimming were read from the DNA. The sample has 60,000 to 70,000 clones on record, roughly 80% of them singletons. Around 5.1% of the sample lies in the top ten.

Trimming accounts for 1 base at V and 2 bases at J, while the number of junction bases matched to no gene is 1. The germline V gene supplies CDR1 SGHRS and CDR2 YFSETQ. Its CDR3 holds 14 amino acids, cysteine through phenylalanine. CDR3 DNA is the only sequence kept; it has 42 bases, read in frame from the first base. This TCR was recovered from a male donor in good health and CMV-seropositive. This receptor chain uses TRBV5-1 and TRBJ2-7; a stretch of 9 junction bases matches TRBD1. The specimen sequenced was PBMCs. For the CDR3, the sequence is CASSLRQGAYEQYF. DNA sequence: TGCGCCAGCAGCTTGCGACAGGGGGCCTACGAGCAGTACTTC. The entire variable domain, with the stretches around the CDR3 drawn from the reference TRBV5-1 and TRBJ2-7 proteins, is KAGVTQTPRYLIKTRGQQVTLSCSPISGHRSVSWYQQTPGQGLQFLFEYFSETQRNKGNFPGRFSGRQFSNSRSEMNVSTLELGDSALYLCASSLRQGAYEQYFGPGTRLTVT.